The present T cell receptor beta chain was sequenced within a study of T cell responses to AZD1222 COVID-19 vaccine. The CDR3 sequence is 12 residues long. Germline lookup yields CDR1 MNHEY and CDR2 SVGAGI. V was trimmed by 4 bases and J by 9 bases, leaving 10 bases between them. About this clone itself: Its cognate antigen is unknown.

Notes on the study in general: Repertoires were obtained only post-peak T cell response. White British ancestry dominated among donors, who included more females, and clonal diversity was possibly underestimated. When two AZD1222 doses had been given, Spike-specific TCR breadth and depth rose.

Profiled with immunoSEQ multiplex PCR; TCRdb holds only in-frame clones, not every one. The sample consists of roughly 120,000 clones, over 85% of them appearing once. The chain links TRBV6-5 to TRBJ2-1; D is uncertain. This TCR came from an adult in good health. Sequenced material: peripheral blood, taken on day 0 of AZD1222 vaccination. CDR3 sequence reads: CASSLPDREQFF. The CDR3 DNA reads as TGTGCCAGCAGTTTGCCAGATCGTGAGCAGTTCTTC.